What follows are 20 T cell receptor beta chains derived from one specimen sequenced in a study of cytomegalovirus exposure and HLA in healthy donors. A multiplex PCR was run with 60 Vbeta primers and 13 Jbeta primers. Sequencing was performed with immunoSEQ multiplex PCR; in TCRdb, only in-frame clones are kept and a portion is missing. The sample includes around 180,000 clones, around 75% of them seen just once. The source material was PBMCs. The receptors here all came from a woman in her twenties or thirties in good health and CMV-seropositive.

This chain uses TRBV5-6 with TRBJ2-1, with 7 bases aligning to TRBD2. Germline CDR1 is SGHDT and CDR2 is YYEEEE. The CDR3 loop spans 15 amino acids. V lost 0 bases, J lost 0 bases, and 0 bases stayed unmatched. The CDR3 is CASSLGGGSYNEQFF. The CDR3 DNA is TGTGCCAGCAGCTTGGGCGGGGGCTCCTACAATGAGCAGTTCTTC.

The rearrangement joins TRBV2 to TRBJ1-3, with 7 bases identical to TRBD1. Germline CDR1 reads SNHLY; CDR2 reads FYNNEI. The CDR3 consists of 17 residues. V shed 2 bases, J shed 0 bases, and the junction held 7 bases outside the gene matches. CDR3 sequence reads: CASSERGPGRSGNTIYF. CDR3 bases: TGTGCCAGCAGTGAAAGGGGGCCAGGGCGCTCTGGAAACACCATATATTTT.

This rearrangement joins TRBV29-1 to TRBJ2-3; D unclear. V was shortened by 6 bases and J by 3 bases, with 10 bases between the two germline ends. Germline CDR1 SQVTM, CDR2 ANQGSEA. The CDR3 loop spans 12 amino acids. CDR3 sequence reads: CSVLFGTDTQYF. CDR3 sequence (DNA): TGCAGCGTGCTCTTCGGGACAGATACGCAGTATTTT.

This chain links TRBV27 with TRBJ2-6; 9 bases match TRBD2. The germline CDR1 and CDR2 sequences are MNHEY and SMNVEV (reference sequence). This CDR3 region has 19 residues. CDR3 region: CASAPSGSGRLTGANVLTF. CDR3 nucleotides: TGTGCTTCAGCCCCCTCTGGTAGCGGGAGACTCACTGGGGCCAACGTCCTGACTTTC.

This chain connects TRBV28 to TRBJ2-1; 7 bases match TRBD1. Trimming removed 5 bases from V and 6 bases from J; junction bases left unmatched: 7. CDR3 length: 14 residues. From germline, CDR1 is MDHEN and CDR2 SYDVKM. CDR3 nucleotides: TGTGCCAGCAGTCGACAGGGTGGTGGCAATGAGCAGTTCTTC. It specifies CASSRQGGGNEQFF.

The chain recombines TRBV19 with TRBJ1-5; the match to TRBD1 covers 9 bases. The CDR3 contains 17 residues. V was pared by 6 bases and J by 0 bases, with 9 bases of the junction left unmatched. Germline V CDR1 and CDR2: LNHDA, SQIVND (reference sequence). CDR3 coding DNA: TGTGCCAGTAGCTTGACACAGGGGGCTTATAGCAATCAGCCCCAGCATTTT. Translated, it gives CASSLTQGAYSNQPQHF.

This chain links TRBV28 with TRBJ2-1; 15 positions match TRBD2. Germline values: CDR1 MDHEN, CDR2 SYDVKM. V shed 7 bases and J 16 bases; nucleotides not matched to a gene: 11. This CDR3 is built from 14 residues. DNA for the CDR3: TGTGCCAGCAAAGCCGGGACTAGCGGGAGGATGGGTTTCTTC. This translates into CASKAGTSGRMGFF.

The chain has TRBV6-4 and TRBJ2-1; D perhaps matches TRBD2 (5 bases). V lost 3 bases and J lost 6, with 15 bases in between. Germline V gene lookup returns CDR1 MRHNA and CDR2 SNTAGT. CDR3 length: 15 amino acids. This CDR3 is CASSEFSGITNEQFF. CDR3 DNA: TGTGCCAGCAGTGAGTTTTCGGGGATCACCAATGAGCAGTTCTTC.

This chain connects TRBV5-1 to TRBJ2-3; 12 bases are a match to TRBD2. The CDR3 totals 15 residues. V shed 5 bases and J 6 bases; nucleotides not matched to a gene: 7. Germline CDR1 reads SGHRS; CDR2 reads YFSETQ. The CDR3 bases are TGCGCCAGCAGGACTAGCGGGGGCCTCGGGGATACGCAGTATTTT. Residues: CASRTSGGLGDTQYF. Looking up the rest from reference TRBV5-1 and TRBJ2-3 gives the full variable domain: KAGVTQTPRYLIKTRGQQVTLSCSPISGHRSVSWYQQTPGQGLQFLFEYFSETQRNKGNFPGRFSGRQFSNSRSEMNVSTLELGDSALYLCASRTSGGLGDTQYFGPGTRLTVL.

V and J are TRBV11-1 and TRBJ2-2, with TRBD1 matching over 7 bases. Trimming at V came to 5 bases and at J to 6 bases, leaving 6 bases not matched to a gene. CDR3 length equals 14 residues. CDR1 is SGHAT, CDR2 FQDESV, per germline (reference sequence). The CDR3 DNA follows: TGTGCCAGCAGCCAGGGGGTCGGGTCCGGGGAGCTGTTTTTT. Protein: CASSQGVGSGELFF.

CDR3 sequence (DNA): TGCAGCGTAAATAGCGGGTTAGCTAACTATGGCTACACCTTC. It translates to CSVNSGLANYGYTF. The rearrangement joins TRBV29-1 to TRBJ1-2; no definite D call. The CDR3 totals 14 residues. Germline lookup yields CDR1 SQVTM and CDR2 ANQGSEA. Deletions cut 6 bases from V and 0 bases from J, with 14 bases between.

The gene calls are TRBV19 and TRBJ2-4; D is undetermined. Trimming shortened V by 7 bases and J by 7 bases, and 14 bases separated the two germline ends. CDR1 LNHDA and CDR2 SQIVND come from the germline V gene (reference sequence). CDR3 length equals 13 residues. CDR3 sequence reads: CASKVQGRNIQYF. CDR3 sequence (DNA): TGTGCCAGTAAGGTCCAAGGCAGGAACATTCAGTACTTC.

The table lists this clone with a few counts. The chain employs TRBV2 and TRBJ1-4; possible D gene TRBD1, 6 bases. Per the germline V gene, CDR1 is SNHLY and CDR2 is FYNNEI. Deletions cut 6 bases from V and 5 bases from J, with 22 bases between. The CDR3 loop spans 17 amino acids. CDR3 sequence reads: CASSSFSGTPSNEKLFF. The DNA of the CDR3 is TGTGCCAGCAGCTCTTTTTCGGGGACACCCTCGAATGAAAAACTGTTTTTT.

V usage is TRBV5-1 and J usage is TRBJ2-5, with 7 bases lining up with TRBD2. CDR3 length: 16 residues. CDR1 is SGHRS, CDR2 YFSETQ, per germline. The V gene end was trimmed by 0 bases and the J gene end by 4 bases; junction bases not matched to a gene: 9. The CDR3 sequence: CASSLGPGGEGETQYF. CDR3 nucleotides: TGCGCCAGCAGCTTGGGCCCGGGGGGAGAGGGAGAGACCCAGTACTTC.

This sequence joins TRBV9 and TRBJ2-4; a weak D match, TRBD2 (7 bases). The CDR3 sequence is 15 residues long. Germline-derived CDR1 and CDR2 are SGDLS and YYNGEE. V lost 0 bases to trimming and J lost 6 bases, with 13 bases between them. The CDR3 spells CASSVEGGAANIQYF. For the CDR3, the DNA is TGTGCCAGCAGCGTAGAAGGGGGGGCCGCAAACATTCAGTACTTC.

The chain uses TRBV4-1 and TRBJ2-2; D is possibly TRBD2 (6 bases). Germline lookup yields CDR1 MGHRA and CDR2 YSYEKL. Trimming took off 6 bases at V and 2 bases at J, with 16 bases between the two ends. The length of the CDR3 is 16 residues. The CDR3 nucleotides are TGCGCCAGCAGATTCGGGCTAGCGCAAAACACCGGGGAGCTGTTTTTT. Its translation: CASRFGLAQNTGELFF.

The V call is TRBV29-1, the J call TRBJ2-5; no reliable D call. Germline CDR1 reads SQVTM; CDR2 reads ANQGSEA. The CDR3 runs 11 residues. V lost 5 bases and J lost 5, with 9 bases in between. The CDR3 sequence is CSVRQRETQYF. CDR3 bases: TGCAGCGTTCGACAACGGGAGACCCAGTACTTC.

About this clone: The sample contains more than one DNA sequence encoding this CDR3. This chain uses TRBV9 with TRBJ2-7, with 8 nucleotides matching TRBD2. This CDR3 comprises 15 residues. V lost 0 bases and J lost 0; bases outside the gene matches: 2. Germline loops: CDR1 SGDLS, CDR2 YYNGEE. Here the CDR3 reads CASSVGSGGSYEQYF. DNA for the CDR3: TGTGCCAGCAGCGTAGGAAGCGGGGGCTCCTACGAGCAGTACTTC. Combining the CDR3 with reference TRBV9 and TRBJ2-7 gives the whole variable domain DSGVTQTPKHLITATGQRVTLRCSPRSGDLSVYWYQQSLDQGLQFLIQYYNGEERAKGNILERFSAQQFPDLHSELNLSSLELGDSALYFCASSVGSGGSYEQYFGPGTRLTVT.

The chain employs TRBV6-6 and TRBJ1-3; possibly TRBD1 for D (5 bases). CDR1 is MNHNY, CDR2 SVGAGI, per germline (reference sequence). CDR3 length: 14 amino acids. The V gene lost 7 bases and the J gene lost 4 bases, with 14 bases spanning the gap. The CDR3 sequence is CASNAGLGGNTIYF. DNA for the CDR3: TGTGCCAGCAACGCGGGGCTGGGAGGAAACACCATATATTTT.

The J gene is TRBJ1-4, the V gene TRBV15; tentatively, D is TRBD1 (5 bases). V was trimmed by 0 bases and J by 5 bases, leaving 10 bases between them. Germline lookup yields CDR1 LNHNV and CDR2 YYDKDF (reference sequence). This CDR3 is built from 15 residues. This CDR3 reads CATSRDRAGNEKLFF. The CDR3 nucleotides are TGTGCCACCAGCAGAGATCGGGCAGGGAATGAAAAACTGTTTTTT.